These 7 T cell receptor beta chains originate from one sample sequenced in a study of CD8+ T cells in alopecia areata. Isolated RNA was reverse transcribed into cDNA used as the sequencing template. Assay: immunoSEQ multiplex PCR; the TCRdb copy retains only in-frame clones and omits some. In the table there are some 220,000 clones, about 58% of which are singletons. As for treatment: oral pan-JAK inhibitor, 5-10 mg twice daily. The sample in question was CD4+ T cells sorted from blood, obtained at week 4, from a patient treated with tofacitinib. These receptors all stem from a human donor with alopecia areata.

This clone ranks as medium-sized. This chain joins TRBV30 and TRBJ2-7; TRBD1 aligns across 7 bases. Germline CDR1 GTSNPN, CDR2 SVGIG (reference sequence). This CDR3 comprises 11 residues. Trimming cost V 7 bases and J 5 bases; bases outside gene matches: 5. The CDR3 DNA reads TGTGCCTCAAGACAGGGCAACGAGCAGTACTTC. This gives the protein CASRQGNEQYF. The whole variable domain, remainder taken from reference TRBV30 and TRBJ2-7, is SQTIHQWPATLVQPVGSPLSLECTVEGTSNPNLYWYRQAAGRGLQLLFYSVGIGQISSEVPQNLSASRPQDRQFILSSKKLLLSDSGFYLCASRQGNEQYFGPGTRLTVT.

This clone was found a few times. V and J are TRBV19 and TRBJ1-6; D gene ambiguous. Per the germline V gene, CDR1 is LNHDA and CDR2 is SQIVND (reference sequence). V was trimmed by 8 bases and J by 9 bases, leaving 23 bases between them. The length of the CDR3 is 16 residues. This chain's CDR3 is CASANIGDRLSSPLHF. CDR3 nucleotides: TGTGCCAGTGCGAATATCGGGGATCGGCTAAGTTCACCCCTCCACTTT.

The rearrangement joins TRBV5-1 to TRBJ1-1, with D perhaps matching TRBD1 (5 bases). The germline V gene encodes CDR1 SGHRS and CDR2 YFSETQ. Trimming cost V 0 bases and J 11 bases, with 11 bases left between them. This CDR3 is built from 12 residues. The CDR3 protein is CASSLAGTGAFF. DNA of the CDR3: TGCGCCAGCAGCTTGGCAGGGACGGGTGCTTTCTTT.

This clone was picked up a small number of times. The chain is built from TRBV9 and TRBJ2-6; 8 nucleotides match TRBD2. Germline lookup yields CDR1 SGDLS and CDR2 YYNGEE. This CDR3 comprises 13 residues. V lost 0 bases to trimming and J lost 13 bases; unmatched junction nucleotides: 3. CDR3: CASSVEASGVLTF. Written as DNA, the CDR3 is TGTGCCAGCAGCGTAGAGGCTAGCGGGGTCCTGACTTTC.

The chain employs TRBV6-5 and TRBJ2-1; 10 bases line up with TRBD2. Germline lookup yields CDR1 MNHEY and CDR2 SVGAGI. The trim removed 2 bases at V and 5 bases at J, leaving 3 bases unmatched. The CDR3 runs 15 residues. The CDR3 region is CASSYLAGDHNEQFF. DNA of the CDR3: TGTGCCAGCAGTTACCTAGCGGGGGACCACAATGAGCAGTTCTTC.

J is TRBJ2-7 and V is TRBV15, with 7 bases that match TRBD1. CDR3 size: 14 residues. The ends lost 1 base at V and 9 bases at J; junction bases unmatched: 9. CDR1 is LNHNV and CDR2 is YYDKDF in the germline V gene (reference sequence). CDR3 sequence: CATSRGENRGRQYF. The CDR3 bases are TGTGCCACCAGCAGAGGGGAAAACAGGGGTAGGCAGTACTTC.

DNA for the CDR3: TGCGCCAGCAGCTTTGCGACAGGGAATTACAATGAGCAGTTCTTC. It translates to CASSFATGNYNEQFF. The chain is built from TRBV5-1 and TRBJ2-1, with 7 positions matching TRBD1. V was pared by 2 bases and J by 4 bases, with 6 bases of the junction left unmatched. This CDR3 has 15 amino acids. The V gene's germline CDR1 is SGHRS and CDR2 YFSETQ.